Listed below are T cell receptor beta chains from one sample, sequenced in a study of T cells in Graves' hyperthyroidism and ophthalmopathy. Each CDR3 protein gets one entry after TCRdb re-called the multiplex PCR reads with MiXCR. The sample has fewer than 650,000 distinct CDR3 sequences; 14% are singletons. Material for sequencing was blood. The receptors come from a woman aged 18-29 years with Graves' ophthalmopathy. CDR3s include the opening cysteine and the closing phenylalanine or tryptophan. Each record gives: V gene, J gene, D gene, clone size, CDR3 protein, CDR3 DNA. D genes are given only for firm matches. Size tells how often a clone was seen (once, few, many) or the class of an expanded clone, and some rows leave it out.

V: TRBV12-3/TRBV12-4; J: TRBJ2-5; D: NA; size: NA; CDR3: CASSLNTGTETQYF; DNA: TGTGCCAGCAGTTTAAATACAGGGACAGAGACCCAGTACTTC
V: TRBV19; J: TRBJ1-4; D: TRBD1; size: NA; CDR3: CASSDIQGFGEKLFF; DNA: TGTGCCAGTAGTGATATACAGGGGTTTGGAGAAAAACTGTTTTTT
V: TRBV3-1; J: TRBJ2-1; D: TRBD2; size: NA; CDR3: CASSQERRGLGGEQFF; DNA: TGTGCCAGCAGCCAAGAACGGCGGGGCCTCGGGGGGGAGCAGTTCTTC
V: TRBV30; J: TRBJ1-5; D: NA; size: few; CDR3: CAWTSRSESNQPQHF; DNA: TGTGCCTGGACCTCACGGTCGGAAAGCAATCAGCCCCAGCATTTT
V: TRBV6-1; J: TRBJ2-3; D: TRBD2; size: many; CDR3: CASSQREKDTQYF; DNA: TGTGCCAGCAGTCAGCGGGAGAAAGATACGCAGTATTTT
V: TRBV7-3; J: TRBJ2-5; D: TRBD2; size: many; CDR3: CASSLSGTSGIEETQYF; DNA: TGTGCCAGCAGCTTATCCGGGACTAGCGGGATTGAAGAGACCCAGTACTTC
V: TRBV20-1; J: TRBJ2-3; D: TRBD2; size: many; CDR3: CSARSATGGGSNTQYF; DNA: TGCAGTGCTAGATCCGCCACGGGGGGAGGTTCAAATACGCAGTATTTT
V: TRBV7-2; J: TRBJ2-3; D: NA; size: many; CDR3: CASSLDGRDTQYF; DNA: TGTGCCAGCAGCTTAGATGGCAGGGATACGCAGTATTTT
V: TRBV7-3; J: TRBJ2-1; D: TRBD2; size: many; CDR3: CASSRGQRGHNEQFF; DNA: TGTGCCAGCAGCAGAGGCCAGCGGGGACACAATGAGCAGTTCTTC
V: TRBV6-1; J: TRBJ1-2; D: NA; size: NA; CDR3: CASSPQQERSAF; DNA: TGTGCCAGCAGCCCCCAACAGGAAAGGTCTGCCTTC
V: TRBV7-8; J: TRBJ1-2; D: NA; size: many; CDR3: CASSLAPNYGYTF; DNA: TGTGCCAGCAGCTTAGCCCCCAACTATGGCTACACCTTC
V: TRBV15; J: TRBJ1-6; D: NA; size: NA; CDR3: CATSRARYSPLHF; DNA: TGTGCCACCAGCAGGGCCCGTTATTCACCCCTCCACTTT
V: TRBV12-3/TRBV12-4; J: TRBJ2-1; D: NA; size: NA; CDR3: CASRLSPSMRHSYNEQFF; DNA: TGTGCCAGCAGACTTAGCCCATCTATGCGCCACTCCTACAATGAGCAGTTCTTC
V: TRBV9; J: TRBJ2-3; D: TRBD2; size: NA; CDR3: CASSVEGGSWADTQYF; DNA: TGTGCCAGCAGCGTAGAGGGCGGGAGTTGGGCAGATACGCAGTATTTT
V: TRBV18; J: TRBJ2-1; D: NA; size: NA; CDR3: CASSPQWRQTAYNEQFF; DNA: TGTGCCAGCTCACCACAATGGCGTCAAACGGCCTACAATGAGCAGTTCTTC
V: TRBV2; J: TRBJ1-1; D: TRBD1; size: many; CDR3: CASRATGSSVEAFF; DNA: TGTGCCAGCAGGGCGACAGGGAGCTCCGTTGAAGCTTTCTTT
V: TRBV28; J: TRBJ2-3; D: TRBD2; size: many; CDR3: CASSGSGSGTDTQYF; DNA: TGTGCCAGCAGTGGGAGCGGGAGCGGCACAGATACGCAGTATTTT